These 26 T cell receptor beta chains were sequenced from one sample in a study of Graves' ophthalmopathy and Graves' hyperthyroidism. As the template, RNA transcripts were used to amplify TCR beta CDR3 regions. First-round RT-PCR relied on HTBI primers, and a second-round multiplex PCR came next. One entry per CDR3 protein results from TCRdb running MiXCR on the multiplex PCR reads. The profile shows about 220,000 distinct CDR3 sequences, 20% to 25% of them singletons. Sample: peripheral blood. These receptors all come from a woman between 50 and 59 years old with Graves' ophthalmopathy.

This clonotype was counted ten times or more. The chain combines TRBV6-5 with TRBJ2-7; tentatively, D is TRBD2 (7 bases). The CDR3 runs 15 residues. Germline lookup yields CDR1 MNHEY and CDR2 SVGAGI. Trimming pared 6 bases from V and 2 bases from J, leaving 17 bases between. The CDR3 region is CASSQGGELAYEQYF. In DNA, the CDR3 is TGTGCCAGCAGCCAAGGGGGGGAACTAGCCTACGAGCAGTACTTC.

Only a few counts were recorded for this clonotype. The rearrangement uses TRBV11-2 and TRBJ1-5; D remains unclear. V was pared by 0 bases and J by 6 bases, with 9 bases between. CDR1 is SGHAT and CDR2 is FQNNGV in the germline V gene. This CDR3 spans 14 amino acids. The CDR3 DNA reads TGTGCCAGCAGCTTAGACTCAGAATCTCAGCCCCAGCATTTT. Protein sequence: CASSLDSESQPQHF.

This clonotype occurred many times. CDR3 nucleotides: TGTGCCGCCTGGCCCGGCGGCGGAGAGACCCAGTACTTC. Amino acid sequence: CAAWPGGGETQYF. The rearrangement uses TRBV27 and TRBJ2-5; no reliable D call. Germline CDR1 reads MNHEY; CDR2 reads SMNVEV (reference sequence). Trimming shortened V by 11 bases and J by 4 bases, and 17 bases separated the two germline ends. The CDR3 contains 13 residues.

This clonotype was found many times. The genes are TRBV28 and TRBJ1-5, with D unresolved. CDR1 is MDHEN, CDR2 SYDVKM, per germline. V lost 6 bases, J lost 1 base, and 13 bases lay in between. The CDR3 consists of 15 residues. In DNA, the CDR3 is TGTGCCAGCAGAATTCTGGGAATCAGCAATCAGCCCCAGCATTTT. This gives the protein CASRILGISNQPQHF.

This clonotype was observed at least ten times. The V gene is TRBV7-6, the J gene TRBJ2-5; tentative D call: TRBD1 (8 bases). The CDR3 contains 13 residues. The germline CDR1 and CDR2 sequences are SGHVS and FNYEAQ. The germline V and J ends were trimmed by 4 bases and 7 bases, with 13 bases remaining between them. The CDR3 nucleotides read TGTGCCAGCAGCTCCACAGGGGGGGGGACCCAGTACTTC. It is translated as CASSSTGGGTQYF.

This clonotype was picked up a small number of times. The genes are TRBV30 and TRBJ1-3; perhaps TRBD1 as D (5 bases). Per the germline V gene, CDR1 is GTSNPN and CDR2 is SVGIG (reference sequence). V was shortened by 4 bases and J by 0 bases, with 10 bases between the two germline ends. The CDR3 has 14 amino acids. The CDR3 DNA reads TGTGCCTGGACTAGGGGAAGCTCTGGAAACACCATATATTTT. Translating gives CAWTRGSSGNTIYF.

The genes are TRBV4-2 and TRBJ2-3; 14 nucleotides line up with TRBD2. This CDR3 is 18 amino acids long. V lost 2 bases, J lost 3 bases, and 7 bases stayed unmatched. Looked up from germline, CDR1 is LGHNA and CDR2 is YNFKEQ. The DNA for the CDR3 is TGTGCCAGCAGCCAACACTTCGGGACTAGCGGGAGTACAGATACGCAGTATTTT. Its translation: CASSQHFGTSGSTDTQYF.

V gene TRBV10-3 combines with J gene TRBJ1-1; D gene ambiguous. This CDR3 is 14 amino acids long. CDR1 and CDR2 (germline): ENHRY, SYGVKD. Trimming removed 4 bases at V and 2 bases at J, with 11 bases between. CDR3 sequence reads: CAISGPDINTEAFF. CDR3 coding DNA: TGTGCCATCAGTGGGCCAGACATAAACACTGAAGCTTTCTTT.

CDR3 nucleotide sequence: TGCGCCAGCAGCACCCCGGGGAGAGACGAGCAGTACTTC. The encoded protein is CASSTPGRDEQYF. The chain couples TRBV5-1 to TRBJ2-7; perhaps TRBD2 as D (5 bases). Trimming stripped 4 bases from V and 5 bases from J, with 13 bases between. This CDR3 spans 13 amino acids. Germline V gene data show CDR1 as SGHRS and CDR2 as YFSETQ.

This clonotype was detected ten times or more. The genes are TRBV20-1 and TRBJ1-1; no firm D call. The V and J ends lost 7 bases and 5 bases respectively, with 14 bases between them. Germline loops: CDR1 DFQATT, CDR2 SNEGSKA (reference sequence). This CDR3 has 12 residues. The CDR3 region has the DNA TGCAGTGTTTCTAGGAGGGTTACTGAAGCTTTCTTT. Its translation is CSVSRRVTEAFF.

This clonotype has more than one count but fewer than ten. V gene TRBV7-9 combines with J gene TRBJ1-1; TRBD1 is a possible D gene (5 bases). V was trimmed by 0 bases and J by 4 bases, leaving 9 bases between them. This CDR3 is 14 amino acids long. Germline-derived CDR1 and CDR2 are SEHNR and FQNEAQ (reference sequence). CDR3 sequence: CASSLAAGTTEAFF. In DNA form, the CDR3 reads TGTGCCAGCAGCTTAGCTGCAGGGACCACTGAAGCTTTCTTT. Complete variable domain (other parts from reference TRBV7-9 and TRBJ1-1): DTGVSQNPRHKITKRGQNVTFRCDPISEHNRLYWYRQTLGQGPEFLTYFQNEAQLEKSRLLSDRFSAERPKGSFSTLEIQRTEQGDSAMYLCASSLAAGTTEAFFGQGTRLTVV.

This clonotype was found many times. The V call is TRBV15, the J call TRBJ2-5; no clear D gene. Trimming stripped 1 base from V and 3 bases from J, with 6 bases between. The CDR3 covers 13 residues. Looked up from germline, CDR1 is LNHNV and CDR2 is YYDKDF (reference sequence). The CDR3 protein is CATSRVPKETQYF. In nucleotides, the CDR3 is TGTGCCACCAGCAGAGTTCCGAAAGAGACCCAGTACTTC.

The V gene is TRBV19, the J gene TRBJ1-1; D uncertain. The CDR3 contains 15 residues. CDR1 is LNHDA and CDR2 is SQIVND in the germline V gene (reference sequence). The V end was cut by 1 base, the J end by 1 base, with 10 bases between. Here the CDR3 reads CASSIGWTENTEAFF. Here the CDR3 DNA reads TGTGCCAGTAGTATAGGGTGGACGGAGAACACTGAAGCTTTCTTT.

V usage is TRBV11-2 and J usage is TRBJ2-7, with 10 nucleotides matching TRBD1. Unmatched junction bases numbered 12, after V lost 5 bases and J lost 5 bases. The CDR3 consists of 16 residues. The germline V gene has CDR1 SGHAT and CDR2 FQNNGV. The CDR3, as DNA: TGTGCCAGCAGCCGGGGCGGGACAGGGGTTTTCGACGAGCAGTACTTC. Protein: CASSRGGTGVFDEQYF.

This clonotype came up many times. The V gene is TRBV10-2, the J gene TRBJ2-7; D unresolved. From germline, CDR1 is WSHSY and CDR2 SAAADI. The germline V and J ends were trimmed by 9 bases and 3 bases, with 3 bases remaining between them. The CDR3 consists of 9 residues. This chain's CDR3 is CASGYEQYF. The CDR3 DNA sequence: TGCGCCAGTGGCTACGAGCAGTACTTC.

The chain couples TRBV28 to TRBJ1-3, with D perhaps TRBD1 (6 bases). Trimming stripped 3 bases from V and 0 bases from J, with 12 bases between. There are 16 residues in the CDR3. Per the germline V gene, CDR1 is MDHEN and CDR2 is SYDVKM. The CDR3, as DNA: TGTGCCAGCAGTTTCGGAGACAGGACCTCTGGAAACACCATATATTTT. It encodes CASSFGDRTSGNTIYF.

The chain combines TRBV4-2 with TRBJ1-3, with D hard to call. Germline V gives CDR1 LGHNA, CDR2 YNFKEQ. This CDR3 has 21 residues. Trimming removed 4 bases from V and 0 bases from J, with 28 bases in between. Here the CDR3 DNA reads TGTGCCAGCAGCCCGAATAAAGCAGCAATAGGCTTCTCCGTCTCTGGAAACACCATATATTTT. Residues: CASSPNKAAIGFSVSGNTIYF.

The sample holds many counts of this clonotype. The chain uses TRBV19 and TRBJ2-7; the match to TRBD1 covers 7 bases. This CDR3 is 16 amino acids long. Unmatched junction bases numbered 14, after V lost 6 bases and J lost 3 bases. Germline values: CDR1 LNHDA, CDR2 SQIVND (reference sequence). CDR3 in amino acids: CASSVVGDRGYYEQYF. The CDR3, as DNA: TGTGCCAGTAGCGTAGTCGGGGACAGAGGATACTACGAGCAGTACTTC.

This clonotype has ten or more counts. The rearrangement uses TRBV3-1 and TRBJ2-5; D remains unclear. The CDR3 has 12 amino acids. Trimming removed 4 bases at V and 5 bases at J, with 8 bases between. CDR1 LGHDT and CDR2 YNNKEL come from the germline V gene (reference sequence). CDR3 coding DNA: TGTGCCAGCAGCCTACCGTTTGAGACCCAGTACTTC. Translation: CASSLPFETQYF.

This clonotype was seen at least ten times. This chain uses TRBV20-1 with TRBJ2-7, with D perhaps matching TRBD2 (5 bases). The CDR3 is 14 amino acids. The V end was cut by 0 bases, the J end by 5 bases, with 14 bases between. Germline CDR1 and CDR2: DFQATT and SNEGSKA (reference sequence). As DNA, the CDR3 is TGCAGTGCTAGAGATGGGCTAGCATTCGACGAGCAGTACTTC. Translating gives CSARDGLAFDEQYF.

This clonotype was observed at least ten times. The genes are TRBV6-5 and TRBJ1-1, with D unresolved. The V end lost 0 bases, the J end lost 0 bases, and 8 bases lay between the germline ends. Per germline, CDR1 MNHEY and CDR2 SVGAGI. The CDR3 has 15 amino acids. The CDR3 sequence: CASSYSGIMNTEAFF. CDR3 nucleotide sequence: TGTGCCAGCAGTTACTCAGGGATCATGAACACTGAAGCTTTCTTT.

V gene TRBV6-1 combines with J gene TRBJ1-1, with TRBD1 matching over 9 bases. The CDR3 spans 15 residues. V lost 5 bases to trimming and J lost 6 bases; unmatched junction nucleotides: 10. Germline CDR1 and CDR2: MNHNS and SASEGT. The CDR3 region is CASSPPGQGIPEAFF. In DNA, the CDR3 is TGTGCCAGCAGTCCACCTGGACAGGGGATCCCTGAAGCTTTCTTT.

The sample holds many counts of this clonotype. The rearrangement links TRBV5-4 to TRBJ1-1; D not certain. Between the trimmed V and J ends, which lost 4 bases and 8 bases, there was a span of 12 bases. The CDR3 contains 12 residues. The germline V gene has CDR1 SGHNT and CDR2 YYREEE (reference sequence). CDR3 sequence (DNA): TGTGCCAGCAGCGCGGAAATACAGGAAGCTTTCTTT. This encodes CASSAEIQEAFF.

The table lists this clonotype with many counts. The chain is built from TRBV27 and TRBJ2-7; 8 nucleotides align to TRBD1. Germline CDR1 and CDR2: MNHEY and SMNVEV (reference sequence). The junction had 9 bases not matched to a gene; V was cut back by 8 bases and J by 0 bases. The CDR3 is made up of 15 amino acids. The CDR3 DNA reads TGTGCCAGCCGGACAGGGCCTGACAGCTCCTACGAGCAGTACTTC. Translating gives CASRTGPDSSYEQYF.

The gene calls are TRBV28 and TRBJ1-1; the D gene is possibly TRBD1 (5 bases). The germline V gene encodes CDR1 MDHEN and CDR2 SYDVKM. This CDR3 spans 14 amino acids. V was pared by 5 bases and J by 3 bases, with 13 bases between. The CDR3 region has the DNA TGTGCCAGCAGTGAAGGGTCAGGGTACACTGAAGCTTTCTTT. This translates into CASSEGSGYTEAFF.

This clonotype turned up a few times. V usage is TRBV18 and J usage is TRBJ1-2, with 11 bases lining up with TRBD1. The CDR3 covers 16 residues. Germline CDR1 is KGHSH and CDR2 is LQKENI. Trimming removed 1 base from V and 6 bases from J; junction bases left unmatched: 7. The CDR3 coding sequence is TGTGCCAGCTCACCACGGACAGGGGGCGCGGTGGATGGCTACACCTTC. Protein: CASSPRTGGAVDGYTF.